These 5 T cell receptor beta chains came from one sample sequenced in a study of blood T cell repertoires in COVID-19. The data were produced by immunoSEQ multiplex PCR, yet TCRdb's version contains in-frame clones alone and is incomplete. Of approximately 200,000 clones in the sample, approximately 80% were seen once. The sequenced sample was PBMCs or T cells enriched from blood (not recorded which). The receptors come from a woman between 35 and 50 years old with acute COVID-19.

This chain uses TRBV5-1 with TRBJ1-2; 8 bases are shared with TRBD1. This CDR3 is built from 16 residues. CDR1 is SGHRS and CDR2 is YFSETQ in the germline V gene. Trimming took 4 bases from V and 5 from J; bases not matched to a gene: 13. CDR3 sequence (DNA): TGCGCCAGCAGCCCGTGGACAGGGCAATCTACGTATGGCTACACCTTC. It encodes CASSPWTGQSTYGYTF.

The V gene is TRBV28, the J gene TRBJ2-7; D is unresolved. The CDR3 has 14 residues. The ends were cut back, 6 bases at V and 7 bases at J, with 19 bases in the middle. CDR1 MDHEN and CDR2 SYDVKM come from the germline V gene. The CDR3 DNA reads TGTGCCAGCAGCCGACCCACGGGTCCGGAGGAGCAGTACTTC. It yields the protein CASSRPTGPEEQYF.

The genes are TRBV19 and TRBJ1-1; D is unclear. V dropped 6 bases and J dropped 8 bases, with 13 bases sitting between them. CDR1 LNHDA and CDR2 SQIVND come from the germline V gene (reference sequence). The CDR3 is 12 residues long. This CDR3 is CASRPPGREAFF. The DNA for the CDR3 is TGTGCCAGTAGACCCCCCGGGAGAGAAGCTTTCTTT.

The chain uses TRBV6-5 and TRBJ1-2, with TRBD1 as a possible D gene (5 bases). This CDR3 is built from 13 residues. Germline CDR1 MNHEY, CDR2 SVGAGI. The V gene lost 5 bases and the J gene lost 2 bases, with 9 bases spanning the gap. In nucleotides, the CDR3 is TGTGCCAGCAGTCCACAGGACAACTATGGCTACACCTTC. Protein: CASSPQDNYGYTF.

The chain links TRBV18 to TRBJ2-7; TRBD1 might be the D (6 bases). This CDR3 contains 13 residues. Trimming shortened V by 5 bases and J by 3 bases, and 11 bases separated the two germline ends. Germline-derived CDR1 and CDR2 are KGHSH and LQKENI. CDR3 loop: CASSRDIFYEQYF. Written as DNA, the CDR3 is TGTGCCAGCTCAAGGGACATTTTCTACGAGCAGTACTTC.